These 3 T cell receptor beta chains share one sample of origin, sequenced in a study of blood T cell repertoires in COVID-19. Profiled with immunoSEQ multiplex PCR; TCRdb holds only in-frame clones, not every one. The table has more than 300,000 clones, over 75% seen once. The material sequenced was PBMCs or T cells enriched from blood (not recorded which). The origin of the receptors is a man under 40 who had recovered from COVID-19.

V and J are TRBV4-1 and TRBJ2-7, with 10 bases aligning to TRBD1. V lost 4 bases to trimming and J lost 3 bases; unmatched junction nucleotides: 9. Germline loops: CDR1 MGHRA, CDR2 YSYEKL. The CDR3 has 16 residues. CDR3 residues: CASSPTLTGGIYEQYF. DNA for the CDR3: TGCGCCAGCAGCCCAACCCTGACAGGGGGCATCTACGAGCAGTACTTC.

The CDR3 DNA reads TGTGCCACCAACCGAGGGGGCCGGGAGACCCAGTACTTC. It encodes CATNRGGRETQYF. This sequence joins TRBV15 and TRBJ2-5, with 7 bases lining up with TRBD1. With V trimmed by 7 bases and J by 5 bases, 7 bases remained unmatched. CDR3 length: 13 amino acids. Germline assignment: CDR1 LNHNV and CDR2 YYDKDF (reference sequence).

The chain recombines TRBV5-4 with TRBJ1-2; D possibly corresponds to TRBD1 (6 bases). Germline V lookup: CDR1 SGHNT, CDR2 YYREEE (reference sequence). The CDR3 spans 16 residues. The V and J ends lost 1 base and 3 bases respectively, with 16 bases between them. The CDR3 DNA reads as TGTGCCAGCAGCTTGTCCCTGAACAGGGACGACTATGGCTACACCTTC. Encoded protein: CASSLSLNRDDYGYTF.